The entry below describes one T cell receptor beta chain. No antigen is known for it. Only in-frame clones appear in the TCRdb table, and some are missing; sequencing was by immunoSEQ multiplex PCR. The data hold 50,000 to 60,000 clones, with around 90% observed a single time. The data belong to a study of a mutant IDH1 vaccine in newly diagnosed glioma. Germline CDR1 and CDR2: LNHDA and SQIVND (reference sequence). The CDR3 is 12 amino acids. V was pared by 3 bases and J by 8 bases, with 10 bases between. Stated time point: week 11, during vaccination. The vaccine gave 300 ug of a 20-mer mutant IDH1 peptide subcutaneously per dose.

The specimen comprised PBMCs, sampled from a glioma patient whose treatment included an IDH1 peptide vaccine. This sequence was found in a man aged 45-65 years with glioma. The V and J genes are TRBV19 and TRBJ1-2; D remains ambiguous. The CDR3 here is CASSMRSSGYTF. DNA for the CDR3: TGTGCCAGTAGTATGAGGAGTTCCGGCTACACCTTC.